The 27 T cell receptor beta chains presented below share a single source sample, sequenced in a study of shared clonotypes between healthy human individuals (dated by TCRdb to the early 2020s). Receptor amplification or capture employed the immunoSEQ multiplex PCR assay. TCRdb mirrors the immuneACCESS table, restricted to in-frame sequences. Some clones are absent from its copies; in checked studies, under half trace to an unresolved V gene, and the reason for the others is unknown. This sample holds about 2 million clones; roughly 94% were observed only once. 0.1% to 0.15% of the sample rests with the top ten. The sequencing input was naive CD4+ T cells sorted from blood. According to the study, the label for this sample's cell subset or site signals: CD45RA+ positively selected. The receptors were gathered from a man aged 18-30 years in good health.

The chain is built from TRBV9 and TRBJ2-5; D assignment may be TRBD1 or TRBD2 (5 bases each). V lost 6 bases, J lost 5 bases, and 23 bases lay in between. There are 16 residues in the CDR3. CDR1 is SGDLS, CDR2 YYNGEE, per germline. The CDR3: CASNPHGGVLEETQYF. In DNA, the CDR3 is TGTGCCAGCAACCCCCATGGGGGAGTACTGGAGGAGACCCAGTACTTC. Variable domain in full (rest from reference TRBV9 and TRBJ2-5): DSGVTQTPKHLITATGQRVTLRCSPRSGDLSVYWYQQSLDQGLQFLIQYYNGEERAKGNILERFSAQQFPDLHSELNLSSLELGDSALYFCASNPHGGVLEETQYFGPGTRLLVL.

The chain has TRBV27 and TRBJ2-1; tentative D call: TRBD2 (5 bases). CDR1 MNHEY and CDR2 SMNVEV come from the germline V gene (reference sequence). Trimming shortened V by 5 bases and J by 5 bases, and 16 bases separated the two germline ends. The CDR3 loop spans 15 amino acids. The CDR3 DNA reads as TGTGCCAGCAGTCCTCCGGGAAGCTGGGACAATGAGCAGTTCTTC. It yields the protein CASSPPGSWDNEQFF.

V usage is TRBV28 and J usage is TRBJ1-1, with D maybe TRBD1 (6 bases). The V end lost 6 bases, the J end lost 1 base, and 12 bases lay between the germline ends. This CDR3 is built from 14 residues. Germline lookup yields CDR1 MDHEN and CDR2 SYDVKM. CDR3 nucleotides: TGTGCCAGCAGCAGAGAACAGGGGAACACTGAAGCTTTCTTT. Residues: CASSREQGNTEAFF.

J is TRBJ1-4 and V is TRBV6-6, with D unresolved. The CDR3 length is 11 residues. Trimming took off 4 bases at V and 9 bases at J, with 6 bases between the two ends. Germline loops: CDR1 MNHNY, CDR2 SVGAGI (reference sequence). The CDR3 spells CASSSGKKLFF. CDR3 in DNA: TGTGCCAGCAGTTCGGGGAAAAAACTGTTTTTT.

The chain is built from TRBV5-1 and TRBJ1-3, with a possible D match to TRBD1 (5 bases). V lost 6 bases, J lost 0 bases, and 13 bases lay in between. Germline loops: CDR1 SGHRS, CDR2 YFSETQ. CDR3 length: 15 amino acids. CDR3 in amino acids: CASTQGASSGNTIYF. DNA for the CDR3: TGCGCCAGCACCCAGGGCGCGAGCTCTGGAAACACCATATATTTT.

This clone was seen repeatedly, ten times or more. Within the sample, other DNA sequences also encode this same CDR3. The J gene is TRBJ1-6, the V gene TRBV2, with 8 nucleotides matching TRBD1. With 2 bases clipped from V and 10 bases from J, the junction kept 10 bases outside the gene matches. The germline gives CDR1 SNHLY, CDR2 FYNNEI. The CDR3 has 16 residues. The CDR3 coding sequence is TGTGCCAGCAGTGAACGGCAGGGGGCGAACGGGTCACCCCTCCACTTT. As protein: CASSERQGANGSPLHF.

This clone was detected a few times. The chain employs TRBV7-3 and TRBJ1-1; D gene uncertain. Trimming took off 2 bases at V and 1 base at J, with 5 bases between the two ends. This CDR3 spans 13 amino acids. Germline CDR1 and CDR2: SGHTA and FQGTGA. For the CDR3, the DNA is TGTGCCAGCAGCTTAGCCGGGAACACTGAAGCTTTCTTT. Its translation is CASSLAGNTEAFF.

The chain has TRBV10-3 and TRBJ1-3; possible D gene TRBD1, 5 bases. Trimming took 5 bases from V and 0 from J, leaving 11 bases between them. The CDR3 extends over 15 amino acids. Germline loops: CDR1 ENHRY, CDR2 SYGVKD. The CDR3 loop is CAISPGGYSGNTIYF. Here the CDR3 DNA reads TGTGCCATCAGTCCGGGGGGATACTCTGGAAACACCATATATTTT.

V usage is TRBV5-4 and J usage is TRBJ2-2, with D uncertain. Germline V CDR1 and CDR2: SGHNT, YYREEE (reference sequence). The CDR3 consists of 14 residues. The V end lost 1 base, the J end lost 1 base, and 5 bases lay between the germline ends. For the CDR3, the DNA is TGTGCCAGCAGCTTGTCCGAGAACACCGGGGAGCTGTTTTTT. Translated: CASSLSENTGELFF.

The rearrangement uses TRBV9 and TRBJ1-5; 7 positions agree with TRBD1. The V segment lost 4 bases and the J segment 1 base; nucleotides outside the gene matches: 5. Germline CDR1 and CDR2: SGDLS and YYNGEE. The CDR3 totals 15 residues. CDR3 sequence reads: CASSLQGLSNQPQHF. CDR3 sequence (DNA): TGTGCCAGCAGCTTACAGGGGCTCAGCAATCAGCCCCAGCATTTT.

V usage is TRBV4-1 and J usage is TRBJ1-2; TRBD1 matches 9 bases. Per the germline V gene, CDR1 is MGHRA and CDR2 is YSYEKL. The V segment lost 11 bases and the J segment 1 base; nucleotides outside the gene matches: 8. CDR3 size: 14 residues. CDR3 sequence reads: CASRRQGDNYGYTF. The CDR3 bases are TGCGCCTCGCGCCGACAGGGGGATAACTATGGCTACACCTTC.

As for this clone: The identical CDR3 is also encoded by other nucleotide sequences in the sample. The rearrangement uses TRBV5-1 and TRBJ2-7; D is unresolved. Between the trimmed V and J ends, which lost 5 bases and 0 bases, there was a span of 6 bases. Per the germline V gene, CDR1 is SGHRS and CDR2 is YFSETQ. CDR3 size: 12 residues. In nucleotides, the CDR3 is TGCGCCAGCAGTTCTAACTCCTACGAGCAGTACTTC. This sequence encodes CASSSNSYEQYF.

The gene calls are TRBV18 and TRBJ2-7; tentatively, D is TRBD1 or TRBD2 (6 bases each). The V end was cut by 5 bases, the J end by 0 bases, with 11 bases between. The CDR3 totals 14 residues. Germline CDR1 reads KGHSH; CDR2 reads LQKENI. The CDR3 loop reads CASSEEGVSYEQYF. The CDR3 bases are TGTGCCAGCTCAGAGGAGGGGGTCTCCTACGAGCAGTACTTC.

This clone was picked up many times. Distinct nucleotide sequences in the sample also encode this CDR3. CDR3 DNA: TGTGCCAGCAGCGGTTCCGGCCCGCGGGCTTTCTTT. It encodes CASSGSGPRAFF. The V call is TRBV2, the J call TRBJ1-1, with no clear D. This CDR3 has 12 residues. Trimming removed 6 bases at V and 11 bases at J, with 16 bases between. Germline V gene lookup returns CDR1 SNHLY and CDR2 FYNNEI.

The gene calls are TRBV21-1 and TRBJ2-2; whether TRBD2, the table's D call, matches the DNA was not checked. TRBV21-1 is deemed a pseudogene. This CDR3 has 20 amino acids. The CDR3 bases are TGTGCCAGCAGCAAAGTGGTTGAACTAGCGGGAGCCGATAGCGCCGGGGAGCTGTTTTTT. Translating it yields CASSKVVELAGADSAGELFF.

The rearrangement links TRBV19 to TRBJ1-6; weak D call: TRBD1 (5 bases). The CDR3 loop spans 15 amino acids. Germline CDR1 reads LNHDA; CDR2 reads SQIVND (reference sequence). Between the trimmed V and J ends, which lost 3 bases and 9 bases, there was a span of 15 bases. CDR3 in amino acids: CASSIGGERGSPLHF. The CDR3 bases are TGTGCCAGTAGTATCGGGGGGGAGCGCGGTTCACCCCTCCACTTT. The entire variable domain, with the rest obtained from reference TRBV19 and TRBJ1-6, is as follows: DGGITQSPKYLFRKEGQNVTLSCEQNLNHDAMYWYRQDPGQGLRLIYYSQIVNDFQKGDIAEGYSVSREKKESFPLTVTSAQKNPTAFYLCASSIGGERGSPLHFGNGTRLTVT.

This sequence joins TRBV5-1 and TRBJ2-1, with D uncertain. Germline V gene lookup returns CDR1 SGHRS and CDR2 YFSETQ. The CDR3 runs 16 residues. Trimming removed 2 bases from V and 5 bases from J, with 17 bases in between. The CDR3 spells CASSFLGPFPNNEQFF. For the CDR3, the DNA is TGCGCCAGCAGCTTTTTGGGCCCATTTCCCAACAATGAGCAGTTCTTC. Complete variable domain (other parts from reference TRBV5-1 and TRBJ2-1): KAGVTQTPRYLIKTRGQQVTLSCSPISGHRSVSWYQQTPGQGLQFLFEYFSETQRNKGNFPGRFSGRQFSNSRSEMNVSTLELGDSALYLCASSFLGPFPNNEQFFGPGTRLTVL.

CDR3 sequence: CASSGTIPHEGQPQHF. In DNA form, the CDR3 reads TGTGCCAGTAGTGGTACAATACCCCACGAGGGGCAGCCCCAGCATTTT. The V and J genes are TRBV19 and TRBJ1-5; TRBD1 is a possible D gene (5 bases). Trimming left V 5 bases short and J 7 bases short, with 21 bases between. Germline V gene data show CDR1 as LNHDA and CDR2 as SQIVND (reference sequence). The CDR3 has 16 residues.

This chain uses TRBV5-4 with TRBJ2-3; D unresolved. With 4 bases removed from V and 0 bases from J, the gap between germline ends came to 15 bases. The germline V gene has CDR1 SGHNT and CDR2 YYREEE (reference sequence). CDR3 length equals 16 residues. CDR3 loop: CASSPPWESSTDTQYF. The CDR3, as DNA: TGTGCCAGCAGCCCGCCTTGGGAATCTAGCACAGATACGCAGTATTTT.

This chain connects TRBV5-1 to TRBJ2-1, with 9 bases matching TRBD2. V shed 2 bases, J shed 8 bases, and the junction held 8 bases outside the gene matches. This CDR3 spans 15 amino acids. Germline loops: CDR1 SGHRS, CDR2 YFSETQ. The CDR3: CASSLAGGPSDEQFF. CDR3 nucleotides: TGCGCCAGCAGCTTAGCGGGAGGTCCGTCGGATGAGCAGTTCTTC.

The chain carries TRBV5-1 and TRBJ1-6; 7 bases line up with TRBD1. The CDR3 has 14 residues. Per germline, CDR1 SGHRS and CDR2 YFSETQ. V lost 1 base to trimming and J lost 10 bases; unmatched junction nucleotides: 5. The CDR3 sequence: CASSLTGDKSPLHF. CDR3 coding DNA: TGCGCCAGCAGCTTGACAGGGGACAAGTCACCCCTCCACTTT.

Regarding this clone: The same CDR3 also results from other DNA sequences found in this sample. Written as DNA, the CDR3 is TGTGCCAGCAGTCTCGGGGCGAACACCGGGGAGCTGTTTTTT. Translating it yields CASSLGANTGELFF. This chain connects TRBV2 to TRBJ2-2; a possible D gene is TRBD2 (5 bases). Trimming stripped 5 bases from V and 0 bases from J, with 7 bases between. Per germline, CDR1 SNHLY and CDR2 FYNNEI. This CDR3 region has 14 residues.

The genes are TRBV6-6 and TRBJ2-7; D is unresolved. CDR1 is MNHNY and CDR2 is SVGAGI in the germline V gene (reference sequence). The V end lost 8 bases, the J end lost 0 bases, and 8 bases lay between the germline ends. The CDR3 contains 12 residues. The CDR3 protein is CASGSSSYEQYF. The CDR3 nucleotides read TGTGCCAGCGGATCGAGCTCCTACGAGCAGTACTTC.

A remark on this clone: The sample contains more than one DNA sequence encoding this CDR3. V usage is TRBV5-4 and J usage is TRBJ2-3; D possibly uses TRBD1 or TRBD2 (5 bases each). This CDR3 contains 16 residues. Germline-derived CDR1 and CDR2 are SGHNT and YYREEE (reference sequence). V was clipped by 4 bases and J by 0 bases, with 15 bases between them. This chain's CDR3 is CASSLTRGASTDTQYF. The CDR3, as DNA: TGTGCCAGCAGCCTAACAAGGGGAGCTAGCACAGATACGCAGTATTTT.

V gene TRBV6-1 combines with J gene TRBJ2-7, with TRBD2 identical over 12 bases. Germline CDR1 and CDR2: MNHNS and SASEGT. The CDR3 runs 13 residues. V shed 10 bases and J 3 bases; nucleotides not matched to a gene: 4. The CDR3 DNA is TGTGCCACCGAGGGACTAGCGGGCTACGAGCAGTACTTC. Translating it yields CATEGLAGYEQYF.

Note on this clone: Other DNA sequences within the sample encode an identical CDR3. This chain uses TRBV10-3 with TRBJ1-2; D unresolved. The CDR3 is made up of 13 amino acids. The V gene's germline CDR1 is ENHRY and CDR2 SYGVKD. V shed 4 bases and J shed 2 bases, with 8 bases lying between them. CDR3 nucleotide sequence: TGTGCCATCAGTGTCGGGGAGAACTATGGCTACACCTTC. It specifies CAISVGENYGYTF.

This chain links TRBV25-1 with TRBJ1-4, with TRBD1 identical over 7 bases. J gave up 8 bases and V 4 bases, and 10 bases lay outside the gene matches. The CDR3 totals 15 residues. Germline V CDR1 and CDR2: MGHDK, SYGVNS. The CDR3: CASSGGTAPGEKLFF. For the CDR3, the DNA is TGTGCCAGCAGTGGGGGGACAGCACCCGGGGAAAAACTGTTTTTT.